This TCR beta chain was identified during a study of T cell repertoires in cytomegalovirus infection (dated by TCRdb to the late 2010s). The study in broad terms: Donor HLA type was relevant to the analysis, as public TCR beta signatures indicated carriage of CMV infection together with the matching HLA type. Study-wide findings and limitations: Cumulative frequency of public TCR beta family members discriminated carriers of CMV infection plus the relevant HLA type in this cohort and an independent roughly 330-donor cohort. The ex vivo response was dominated by HLA-C-restricted CMV-specific TCR beta clonotypes, and the single most frequent clonotype in two of eight donors was supplied by these HLA-C-restricted clonotypes.

From the germline V gene, CDR1 is MGHDK and CDR2 is SYGVNS. V loses 8 bases of germline sequence and J loses 8 bases, and the interval between the two ends is 21 bases. The CDR3 starts with the cysteine, ends with the phenylalanine, and has 15 residues. Only the CDR3 portion is preserved as DNA: 45 bases, with reading frame beginning at the first base. The sequencing machine was an Illumina HiSeq 1500. TCRdb trimmed the raw reads at Q25, called clones with MiXCR and kept productive beta chains. A single entry per CDR3 protein holds the most common genes and DNA from its merged rows. In this sample the table shows over 150,000 distinct CDR3 sequences, about 21% of which occur a single time. Of the sample, just under 3% falls within the top ten clones. This clonotype was found many times. It lacks a known antigen. No base-level quality is on record; no much larger clone is a single base apart.

The receptor's source is a human donor in good health (CMV status not recorded). Some clones in this sample may be carry-over from other donors' samples. Recombination joined TRBV25-1 with TRBJ1-4, with no confident D gene call. The sequencing sample was made of PBMCs. Here the CDR3 is given as CASSRSGLESEKLFF. The sequenced DNA is TGTGCCAGCTCCCGTAGCGGTTTGGAAAGCGAAAAACTGTTTTTT.